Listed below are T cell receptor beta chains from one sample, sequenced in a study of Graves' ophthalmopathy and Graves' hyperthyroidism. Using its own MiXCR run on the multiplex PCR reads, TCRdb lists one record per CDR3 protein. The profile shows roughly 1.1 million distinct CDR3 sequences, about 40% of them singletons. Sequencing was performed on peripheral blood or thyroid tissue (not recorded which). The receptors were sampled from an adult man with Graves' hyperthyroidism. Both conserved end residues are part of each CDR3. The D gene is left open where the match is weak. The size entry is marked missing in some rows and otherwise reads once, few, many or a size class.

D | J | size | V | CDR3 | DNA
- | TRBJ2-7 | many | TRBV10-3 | CAISRGMYEQYF | TGTGCCATCTCGCGGGGCATGTACGAGCAGTACTTC
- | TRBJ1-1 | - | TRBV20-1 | CSARAGGWAEAFF | TGCAGCGCTAGAGCAGGAGGGTGGGCTGAAGCTTTCTTT
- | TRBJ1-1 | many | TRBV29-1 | CSVPNGPEAFF | TGCAGCGTTCCTAACGGGCCTGAAGCTTTCTTT
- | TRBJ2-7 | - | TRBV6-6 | CASSYNSGQGYEQYF | TGTGCCAGCAGTTACAACTCTGGGCAGGGTTACGAGCAGTACTTC
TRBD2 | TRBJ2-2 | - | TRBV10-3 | CAISDLAANTGELFF | TGTGCCATCAGTGACCTAGCGGCGAACACCGGGGAGCTGTTTTTT
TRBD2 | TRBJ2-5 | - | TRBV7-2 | CASSLSGLARETQYF | TGTGCCAGCAGCTTGTCCGGACTAGCGAGGGAGACCCAGTACTTC
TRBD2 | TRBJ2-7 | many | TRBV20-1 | CSARAREPHEQYF | TGCAGTGCTCGGGCGCGGGAGCCCCACGAGCAGTACTTC
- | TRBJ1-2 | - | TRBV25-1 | CASSERGISQGYTF | TGTGCCAGCAGTGAAAGAGGGATCAGTCAAGGGTACACCTTC
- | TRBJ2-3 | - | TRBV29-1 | CSVEGGASSDTQYF | TGCAGCGTTGAAGGGGGTGCGTCCTCAGATACGCAGTATTTT
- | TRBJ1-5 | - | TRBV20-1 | CSARDAVLGGNQPQHF | TGCAGTGCTAGAGATGCCGTTTTGGGGGGCAATCAGCCCCAGCATTTT
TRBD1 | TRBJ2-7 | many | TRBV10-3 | CATARGLYEQYF | TGTGCCACCGCGAGGGGGCTGTACGAGCAGTACTTC
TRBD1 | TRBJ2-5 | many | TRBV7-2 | CASSSGTGGYGETQYF | TGTGCCAGCAGCTCGGGGACAGGGGGCTATGGAGAGACCCAGTACTTC
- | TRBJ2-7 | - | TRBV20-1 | CSGGLLSFLAYEQYF | TGCAGCGGGGGACTGCTATCGTTTTTGGCCTACGAGCAGTACTTC
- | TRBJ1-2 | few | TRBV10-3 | CAISEYQADYGYTF | TGTGCCATCAGTGAATATCAGGCAGACTATGGCTACACCTTC
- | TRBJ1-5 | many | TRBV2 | CASNQGAGGNQPQHF | TGTGCCAGCAATCAAGGGGCTGGTGGCAATCAGCCCCAGCATTTT
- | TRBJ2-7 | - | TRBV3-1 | CASSHTGLDEQYF | TGTGCCAGCAGCCACACAGGGTTGGACGAGCAGTACTTC
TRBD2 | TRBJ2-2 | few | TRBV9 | CASSSSSGGATGELFF | TGTGCCAGCAGCTCATCAAGCGGGGGGGCAACCGGGGAGCTGTTTTTT
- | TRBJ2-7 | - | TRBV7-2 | CASSFSKQTYEQYF | TGTGCCAGCAGCTTCAGTAAACAGACCTACGAGCAGTACTTC
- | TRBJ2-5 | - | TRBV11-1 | CASSSTGNSYNEQF | TGTGCCAGCAGCTCTACAGGGAACTCCTACAATGAGCAGTTC
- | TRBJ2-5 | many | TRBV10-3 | CAISKGQTQYF | TGTGCCATCAGTAAGGGCCAGACCCAGTACTTC
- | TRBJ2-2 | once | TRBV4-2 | CASSQDRSGAAGELFF | TGTGCCAGCAGCCAAGATCGTTCTGGGGCTGCCGGGGAGCTGTTTTTT
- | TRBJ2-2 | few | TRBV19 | CASSIRLRLQNTGELFF | TGTGCCAGTAGTATTCGGCTGAGACTCCAGAACACCGGGGAGCTGTTTTTT
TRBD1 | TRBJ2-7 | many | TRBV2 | CASSDPRQGTYEQYF | TGTGCCAGCAGTGATCCTCGACAGGGAACCTACGAGCAGTACTTC
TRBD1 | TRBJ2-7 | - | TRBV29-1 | CSVEGQGEAYEQYF | TGCAGCGTTGAAGGGCAGGGGGAAGCCTACGAGCAGTACTTC
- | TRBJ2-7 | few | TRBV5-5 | CASSFTDKEQYF | TGTGCCAGCAGCTTTACAGATAAAGAGCAGTACTTC